Reported below is one T cell receptor beta chain. Its cognate antigen is unknown. Germline V gene data show CDR1 as SNHLY and CDR2 as FYNNEI. CDR3 length equals 13 residues. With 6 bases removed from V and 5 bases from J, the gap between germline ends came to 10 bases. This record comes from a study of CD8 T cells in ankylosing spondylitis. TCRdb re-analysed the 5' RACE reads in MiXCR, keeping a single row per CDR3 protein. The table lists over 400,000 distinct CDR3 sequences, approximately 26% of them singletons. Study results and caveats: Seven to nine highly homologous variants made up a TCR beta motif that seemed to typify ankylosing spondylitis blood. Disease-linked clones had a CD8+ phenotype and relatively low frequency in peripheral blood.

The sample was blood, either unsorted or a sorted T cell fraction (not recorded which). V is TRBV2 and J is TRBJ2-2; D uncertain. The source is a male donor with ankylosing spondylitis. The CDR3 loop reads CASSNRPTGELFF. The CDR3, as DNA: TGTGCCAGCAGCAACCGACCGACCGGGGAGCTGTTTTTT.